Below are 21 T cell receptor beta chains sequenced from a single sample in a study of T cell changes during pregnancy in multiple sclerosis. Assay used: immunoSEQ multiplex PCR; TCRdb lists only in-frame clones, some missing. The sample includes about 80,000 clones, under 95% seen only once; the top ten take 1.4%. Sequences were derived from peripheral blood, sampled before pregnancy. The receptors here all came from a female donor with multiple sclerosis, enrolled in a pregnancy study.

The chain combines TRBV2 with TRBJ1-2, with 8 bases identical to TRBD1. Germline assignment: CDR1 SNHLY and CDR2 FYNNEI. Trimming cost V 1 base and J 7 bases; bases outside gene matches: 8. CDR3 size: 15 residues. The CDR3 loop is CASSEGAGGAGGYTF. The CDR3 region has the DNA TGTGCCAGCAGTGAAGGGGCAGGGGGCGCGGGTGGCTACACCTTC.

This clone was observed a single time. CDR3 amino acids: CASSFEGASNQPQHF. In DNA form, the CDR3 reads TGTGCCAGCAGCTTTGAGGGGGCGTCCAATCAGCCCCAGCATTTT. The genes are TRBV5-6 and TRBJ1-5; 7 nucleotides match TRBD1. The V gene end was trimmed by 2 bases and the J gene end by 3 bases; junction bases not matched to a gene: 5. CDR1 SGHDT and CDR2 YYEEEE come from the germline V gene. This CDR3 has 15 amino acids.

The chain links TRBV9 to TRBJ1-2; the D is unclear. The CDR3 sequence is 17 residues long. The germline V gene encodes CDR1 SGDLS and CDR2 YYNGEE. V was trimmed by 2 bases and J by 4 bases, leaving 21 bases between them. CDR3 nucleotide sequence: TGTGCCAGCAGCGTCTCGTTCTCTGGGCGCCTGGGCTATGGCTACACCTTC. Translation gives CASSVSFSGRLGYGYTF.

This sequence joins TRBV2 and TRBJ1-6, with 7 bases that match TRBD1. The CDR3 has 14 amino acids. Trimming took 10 bases from V and 6 from J; bases not matched to a gene: 9. Germline V gene lookup returns CDR1 SNHLY and CDR2 FYNNEI. The DNA for the CDR3 is TGTGCCATCCTCTCACAGGGGATTAATTCACCCCTCCACTTT. Protein: CAILSQGINSPLHF.

J is TRBJ2-1 and V is TRBV5-4; 12 positions match TRBD2. J gave up 5 bases and V 5 bases, and 11 bases lay outside the gene matches. The CDR3 contains 17 residues. Per the germline V gene, CDR1 is SGHNT and CDR2 is YYREEE (reference sequence). The CDR3 loop is CASSNLGLAGINNEQFF. CDR3 in DNA: TGTGCCAGCAGTAACCTCGGACTAGCGGGGATCAACAATGAGCAGTTCTTC.

The chain uses TRBV6-1 and TRBJ1-3, with D unclear. The CDR3 has 13 residues. The germline V gene has CDR1 MNHNS and CDR2 SASEGT. V gave up 10 bases and J gave up 4 bases, with 14 bases separating them. The CDR3 loop is CATRHGQGNTIYF. The DNA for the CDR3 is TGTGCCACTCGACATGGGCAAGGAAACACCATATATTTT.

The rearrangement uses TRBV12-5 and TRBJ1-5; D not certain. This CDR3 region has 14 residues. Germline V gives CDR1 LGHNT, CDR2 FRNRAP. V shed 1 base and J shed 1 base, with 5 bases lying between them. In DNA, the CDR3 is TGTGCTAGTGGTTTGGCCAGAAGCAATCAGCCCCAGCATTTT. This translates into CASGLARSNQPQHF.

This clone was picked up one time. The V and J genes are TRBV4-1 and TRBJ1-4; maybe TRBD1 (5 bases). Deletions cut 0 bases from V and 0 bases from J, with 14 bases between. This CDR3 is 18 amino acids long. Germline V gives CDR1 MGHRA, CDR2 YSYEKL. The CDR3 spells CASSQDPPGVSTNEKLFF. The CDR3 DNA reads TGCGCCAGCAGCCAAGATCCCCCGGGGGTGTCAACTAATGAAAAACTGTTTTTT.

The rearrangement uses TRBV6-1 and TRBJ1-4; D call uncertain. CDR3 size: 16 residues. CDR1 and CDR2 from the germline V gene are MNHNS and SASEGT. Trimming took off 4 bases at V and 7 bases at J, with 19 bases between the two ends. The CDR3: CASSAIISGASEKLFF. The DNA for the CDR3 is TGTGCCAGCAGTGCTATTATTTCGGGAGCGAGTGAAAAACTGTTTTTT.

V and J are TRBV5-4 and TRBJ2-3; a possible D gene is TRBD1 (6 bases). Germline V gives CDR1 SGHNT, CDR2 YYREEE (reference sequence). The CDR3 contains 14 residues. Trimming took off 4 bases at V and 3 bases at J, with 12 bases between the two ends. CDR3 sequence: CASSQQGRTDTQYF. In nucleotides, the CDR3 is TGTGCCAGCAGCCAACAGGGCCGGACAGATACGCAGTATTTT.

J is TRBJ2-7 and V is TRBV9; TRBD2 agrees at 9 bases. The J segment lost 6 bases and the V segment lost 0 bases, leaving 7 bases of the junction unmatched. Germline CDR1 SGDLS, CDR2 YYNGEE. CDR3 length: 15 residues. The CDR3 loop is CASSVAAGGFREQYF. The DNA of the CDR3 is TGTGCCAGCAGCGTAGCAGCGGGGGGATTTCGCGAGCAGTACTTC.

This clone came up a few times. This chain joins TRBV19 and TRBJ1-5; D uncertain. Trimming left V 9 bases short and J 1 base short, with 10 bases between. This CDR3 is built from 13 residues. Germline V gene lookup returns CDR1 LNHDA and CDR2 SQIVND (reference sequence). The chain's CDR3 is CASRLSSNQPQHF. The CDR3 bases are TGTGCCAGCAGACTATCAAGCAATCAGCCCCAGCATTTT.

V and J are TRBV19 and TRBJ1-1; tentative D call: TRBD1 (6 bases). CDR3 size: 15 residues. Germline values: CDR1 LNHDA, CDR2 SQIVND (reference sequence). The V end was cut by 1 base, the J end by 2 bases, with 11 bases between. CDR3 in DNA: TGTGCCAGTAGTATAGGGGGGCTGAGAAACACTGAAGCTTTCTTT. Translating gives CASSIGGLRNTEAFF.

V is TRBV11-2 and J is TRBJ2-7; D call uncertain. V dropped 3 bases and J dropped 2 bases, with 8 bases sitting between them. This CDR3 contains 13 residues. Germline-derived CDR1 and CDR2 are SGHAT and FQNNGV. CDR3 residues: CASSLSLPYEQYF. CDR3 in DNA: TGTGCCAGCAGCTTGTCACTGCCCTACGAGCAGTACTTC.

CDR3 nucleotides: TGTGCCAGCAGCGAAGGGACAGGCGCGTCTAACTATGGCTACACCTTC. Translated: CASSEGTGASNYGYTF. The chain carries TRBV9 and TRBJ1-2, with TRBD1 matching 8 bases. Trimming removed 3 bases from V and 0 bases from J; junction bases left unmatched: 7. From germline, CDR1 is SGDLS and CDR2 YYNGEE. The CDR3 is 16 amino acids.

A note on this clone: The identical CDR3 is also encoded by other nucleotide sequences in the sample. The chain uses TRBV5-4 and TRBJ2-7; 8 bases are shared with TRBD1. The CDR3 runs to 14 residues. Germline V CDR1 and CDR2: SGHNT, YYREEE (reference sequence). Trimming took 0 bases from V and 2 from J; bases not matched to a gene: 1. The DNA of the CDR3 is TGTGCCAGCAGCTTGGCAGGGGGCCCCTACGAGCAGTACTTC. It codes for CASSLAGGPYEQYF.

The rearrangement joins TRBV18 to TRBJ1-4; the match to TRBD1 covers 8 bases. Trimming cost V 5 bases and J 1 base; bases outside gene matches: 3. Germline-derived CDR1 and CDR2 are KGHSH and LQKENI. The CDR3 sequence is 15 residues long. CDR3 sequence: CASSTDRGTNEKLFF. The CDR3 coding sequence is TGTGCCAGCTCAACCGACAGGGGAACTAATGAAAAACTGTTTTTT.

The rearrangement links TRBV6-1 to TRBJ2-1; 7 bases agree with TRBD1. Unmatched junction bases numbered 5, after V lost 3 bases and J lost 6 bases. This CDR3 is 14 amino acids long. Germline V gene lookup returns CDR1 MNHNS and CDR2 SASEGT. CDR3 in amino acids: CASSEIGQANEQFF. The CDR3 bases are TGTGCCAGCAGTGAGATCGGACAGGCCAATGAGCAGTTCTTC.

The chain carries TRBV4-1 and TRBJ2-7; D might be TRBD1 (5 bases). Deletions cut 1 base from V and 4 bases from J, with 14 bases between. This CDR3 has 15 residues. Germline V gene data show CDR1 as MGHRA and CDR2 as YSYEKL. The chain's CDR3 is CASSQVSQGGYEQYF. The CDR3, as DNA: TGCGCCAGCAGCCAAGTGTCGCAGGGTGGGTACGAGCAGTACTTC.

This clone has only one observation. This rearrangement joins TRBV15 to TRBJ2-5, with D possibly TRBD1 on 8 matching bases. Per germline, CDR1 LNHNV and CDR2 YYDKDF (reference sequence). V was cut by 3 bases and J by 1 base, with 21 bases left in between. This CDR3 is 18 amino acids long. The CDR3 spells CATSRIRGQGGSQETQYF. CDR3 in DNA: TGTGCCACCAGCAGGATAAGAGGACAGGGAGGGTCCCAAGAGACCCAGTACTTC.

V usage is TRBV7-9 and J usage is TRBJ1-1, with unresolved D. The length of the CDR3 is 13 residues. V gave up 6 bases and J gave up 3 bases, with 11 bases separating them. CDR1 SEHNR and CDR2 FQNEAQ come from the germline V gene (reference sequence). The CDR3 sequence: CASSDPGYTEAFF. CDR3 bases: TGTGCCAGCAGTGACCCCGGGTACACTGAAGCTTTCTTT.